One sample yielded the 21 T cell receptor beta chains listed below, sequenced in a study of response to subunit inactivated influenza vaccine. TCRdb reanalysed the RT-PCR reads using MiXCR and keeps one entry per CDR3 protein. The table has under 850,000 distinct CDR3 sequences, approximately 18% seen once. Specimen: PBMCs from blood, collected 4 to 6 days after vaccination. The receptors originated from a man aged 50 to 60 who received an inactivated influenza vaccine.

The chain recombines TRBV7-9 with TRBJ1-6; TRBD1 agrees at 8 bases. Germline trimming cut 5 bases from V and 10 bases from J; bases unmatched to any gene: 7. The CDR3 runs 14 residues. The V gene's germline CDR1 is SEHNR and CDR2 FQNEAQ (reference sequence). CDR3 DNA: TGTGCCAGCAGCGGGACAGGCCCGGGGTCACCCCTCCACTTT. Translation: CASSGTGPGSPLHF.

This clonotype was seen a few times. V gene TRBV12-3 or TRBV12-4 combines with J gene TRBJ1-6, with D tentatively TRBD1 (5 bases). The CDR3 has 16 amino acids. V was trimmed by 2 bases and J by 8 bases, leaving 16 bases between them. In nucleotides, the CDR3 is TGTGCCAGCAGTTTAAAGGAGGGGTGGGCCCATTCACCCCTCCACTTT. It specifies CASSLKEGWAHSPLHF.

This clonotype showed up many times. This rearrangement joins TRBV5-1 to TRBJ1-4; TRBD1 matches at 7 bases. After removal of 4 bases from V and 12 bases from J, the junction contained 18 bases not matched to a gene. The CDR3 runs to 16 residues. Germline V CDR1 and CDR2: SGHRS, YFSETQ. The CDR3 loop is CASSLGTARVENELFF. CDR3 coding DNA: TGCGCCAGCAGCCTCGGGACAGCTAGGGTCGAAAATGAACTGTTTTTT.

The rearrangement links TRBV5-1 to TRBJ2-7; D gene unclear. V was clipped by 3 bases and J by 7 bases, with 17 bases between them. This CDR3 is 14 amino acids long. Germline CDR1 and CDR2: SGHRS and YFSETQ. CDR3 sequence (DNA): TGCGCCAGCAGCTCCGGACGGAGCCTCGAAGAGCAGTACTTC. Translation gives CASSSGRSLEEQYF. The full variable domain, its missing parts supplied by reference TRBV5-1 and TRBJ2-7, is KAGVTQTPRYLIKTRGQQVTLSCSPISGHRSVSWYQQTPGQGLQFLFEYFSETQRNKGNFPGRFSGRQFSNSRSEMNVSTLELGDSALYLCASSSGRSLEEQYFGPGTRLTVT.

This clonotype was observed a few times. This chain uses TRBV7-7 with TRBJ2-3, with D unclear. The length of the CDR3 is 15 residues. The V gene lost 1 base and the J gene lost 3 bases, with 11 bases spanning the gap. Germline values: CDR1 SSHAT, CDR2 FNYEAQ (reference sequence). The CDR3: CASSLGAAMTDTQYF. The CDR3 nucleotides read TGTGCCAGCAGCTTAGGCGCGGCCATGACAGATACGCAGTATTTT.

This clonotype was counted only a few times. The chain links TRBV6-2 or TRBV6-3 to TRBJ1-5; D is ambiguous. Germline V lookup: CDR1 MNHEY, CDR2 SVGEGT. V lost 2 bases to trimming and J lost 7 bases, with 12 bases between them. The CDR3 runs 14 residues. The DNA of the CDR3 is TGTGCCAGCAGTTACGTTAGTAGGGAACAGCCCCAGCATTTT. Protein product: CASSYVSREQPQHF.

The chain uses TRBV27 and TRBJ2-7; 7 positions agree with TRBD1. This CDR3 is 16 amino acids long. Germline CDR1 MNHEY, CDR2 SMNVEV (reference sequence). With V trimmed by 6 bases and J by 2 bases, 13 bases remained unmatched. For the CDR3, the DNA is TGTGCCAGCAGACAAATTACCGGGACAGATCCCTACGAGCAGTACTTC. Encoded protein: CASRQITGTDPYEQYF.

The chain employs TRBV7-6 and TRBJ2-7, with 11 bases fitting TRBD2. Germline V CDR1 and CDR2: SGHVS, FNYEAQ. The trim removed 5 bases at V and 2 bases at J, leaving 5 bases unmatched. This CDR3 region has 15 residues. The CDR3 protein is CASSRGTSGTYEQYF. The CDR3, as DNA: TGTGCCAGCAGCCGCGGGACTAGCGGAACCTACGAGCAGTACTTC.

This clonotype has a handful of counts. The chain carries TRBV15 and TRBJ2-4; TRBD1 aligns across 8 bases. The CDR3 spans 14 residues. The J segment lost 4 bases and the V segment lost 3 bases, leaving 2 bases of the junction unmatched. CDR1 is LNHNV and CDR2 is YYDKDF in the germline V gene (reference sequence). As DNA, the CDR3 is TGTGCCACCAGCAGGACAGGGGCTAAAAACATTCAGTACTTC. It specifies CATSRTGAKNIQYF.

CDR3 nucleotide sequence: TGTGCCAGCAGCTTTTTCGGGACAGATAATAGCAATCAGCCCCAGCATTTT. Amino acid sequence: CASSFFGTDNSNQPQHF. The rearrangement joins TRBV5-8 to TRBJ1-5, with 7 bases aligning to TRBD1. The CDR3 consists of 17 residues. CDR1 is SGHTS and CDR2 is YDEGEE in the germline V gene. The V and J ends lost 2 bases and 0 bases, in that order; junction bases with no gene match: 8. Combining the CDR3 with reference TRBV5-8 and TRBJ1-5 gives the whole variable domain EAGVTQSPTHLIKTRGQQATLRCSPISGHTSVYWYQQALGLGLQFLLWYDEGEERNRGNFPPRFSGRQFPNYSSELNVNALELEDSALYLCASSFFGTDNSNQPQHFGDGTRLSIL.

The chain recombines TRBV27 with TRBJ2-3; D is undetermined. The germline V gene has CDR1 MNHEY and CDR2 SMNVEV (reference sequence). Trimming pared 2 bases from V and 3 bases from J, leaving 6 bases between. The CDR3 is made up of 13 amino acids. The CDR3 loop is CASSLVQTDTQYF. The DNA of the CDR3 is TGTGCCAGCAGTTTAGTCCAAACAGATACGCAGTATTTT.

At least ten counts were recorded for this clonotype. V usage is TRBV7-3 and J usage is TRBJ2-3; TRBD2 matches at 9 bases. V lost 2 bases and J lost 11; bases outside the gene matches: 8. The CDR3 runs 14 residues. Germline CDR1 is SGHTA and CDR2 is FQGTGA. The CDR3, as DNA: TGTGCCAGCAGCTTAGGCCTAGCGGGATTTATGCAGTATTTT. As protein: CASSLGLAGFMQYF. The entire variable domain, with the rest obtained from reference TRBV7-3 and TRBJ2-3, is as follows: GAGVSQTPSNKVTEKGKYVELRCDPISGHTALYWYRQSLGQGPEFLIYFQGTGAADDSGLPNDRFFAVRPEGSVSTLKIQRTERGDSAVYLCASSLGLAGFMQYFGPGTRLTVL.

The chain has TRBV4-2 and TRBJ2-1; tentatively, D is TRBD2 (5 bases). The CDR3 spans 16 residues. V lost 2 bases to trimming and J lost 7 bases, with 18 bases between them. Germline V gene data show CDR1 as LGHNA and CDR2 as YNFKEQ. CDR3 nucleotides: TGTGCCAGCAGCCAAACCCCCGGAGGAACCAAGAATGAGCAGTTCTTC. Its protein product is CASSQTPGGTKNEQFF.

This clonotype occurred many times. The CDR3: CSASDHAGANVLTF. CDR3 coding DNA: TGCAGTGCTAGCGACCACGCTGGGGCCAACGTCCTGACTTTC. The rearrangement joins TRBV20-1 to TRBJ2-6; D ambiguous. The CDR3 loop spans 14 amino acids. Germline V CDR1 and CDR2: DFQATT, SNEGSKA (reference sequence). With 3 bases removed from V and 2 bases from J, the gap between germline ends came to 8 bases.

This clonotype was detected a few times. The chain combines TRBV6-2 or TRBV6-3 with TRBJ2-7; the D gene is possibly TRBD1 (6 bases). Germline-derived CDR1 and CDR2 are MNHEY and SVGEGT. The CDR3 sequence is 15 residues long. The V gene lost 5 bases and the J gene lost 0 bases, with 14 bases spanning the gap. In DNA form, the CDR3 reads TGTGCCAGCAGTGAACAGGGCCCCTCCTCCTACGAGCAGTACTTC. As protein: CASSEQGPSSYEQYF.

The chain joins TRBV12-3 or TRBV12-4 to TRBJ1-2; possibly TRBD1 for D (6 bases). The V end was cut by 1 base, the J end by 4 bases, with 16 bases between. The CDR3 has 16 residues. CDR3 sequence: CASSLEYRAVTYGYTF. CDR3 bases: TGTGCCAGCAGTTTAGAGTACAGGGCTGTTACCTATGGCTACACCTTC.

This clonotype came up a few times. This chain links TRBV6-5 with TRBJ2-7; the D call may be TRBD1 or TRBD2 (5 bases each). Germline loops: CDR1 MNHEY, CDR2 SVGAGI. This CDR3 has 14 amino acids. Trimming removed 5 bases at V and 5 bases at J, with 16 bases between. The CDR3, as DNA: TGTGCCAGCAGTAACCGGGACGGAGGCGACGAGCAGTACTTC. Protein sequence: CASSNRDGGDEQYF.

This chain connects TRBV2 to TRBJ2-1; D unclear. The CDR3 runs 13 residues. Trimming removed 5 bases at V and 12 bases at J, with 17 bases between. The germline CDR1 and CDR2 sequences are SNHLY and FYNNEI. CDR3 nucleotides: TGTGCCAGCAGTTATTTTTCGATCGCTGGGCAGTTCTTC. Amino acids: CASSYFSIAGQFF.

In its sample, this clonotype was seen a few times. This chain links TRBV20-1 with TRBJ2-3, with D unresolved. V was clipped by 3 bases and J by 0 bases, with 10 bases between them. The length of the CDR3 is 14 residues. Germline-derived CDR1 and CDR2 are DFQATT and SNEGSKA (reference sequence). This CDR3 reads CSASNPDSTDTQYF. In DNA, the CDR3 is TGCAGTGCTAGTAACCCCGATAGCACAGATACGCAGTATTTT.

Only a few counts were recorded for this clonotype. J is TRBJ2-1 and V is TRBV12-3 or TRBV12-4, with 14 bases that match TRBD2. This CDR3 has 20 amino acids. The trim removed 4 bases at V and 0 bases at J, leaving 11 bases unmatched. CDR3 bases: TGTGCCAGCAGTTCACGGGGACTAGCGGGGGCCGCGAGCTCCTACAATGAGCAGTTCTTC. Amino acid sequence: CASSSRGLAGAASSYNEQFF.

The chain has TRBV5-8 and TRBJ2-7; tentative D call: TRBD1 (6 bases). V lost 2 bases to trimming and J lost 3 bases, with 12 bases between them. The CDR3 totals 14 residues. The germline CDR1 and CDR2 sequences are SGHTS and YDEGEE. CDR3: CASSLQTGHYEQYF. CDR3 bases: TGTGCCAGCAGCTTACAAACAGGGCACTACGAGCAGTACTTC.